This T cell receptor (beta chain) was recorded in a study of type 1 regulatory T cells (dated by TCRdb to the early 2020s). Turning to the overall study: The study characterized an in vitro protocol that generated a Tr1-enriched, alloantigen-specific CD4 T cell product named T-allo10. T-allo10 was being tested clinically in patients with hematological malignancies who were undergoing allogeneic hematopoietic stem cell transplantation.

Taken from the germline V gene (reference sequence), the CDR1 and CDR2 loops are SGHAT and FQDESV. There are 13 amino acids in the CDR3, from cysteine to phenylalanine inclusive. Only the CDR3 DNA stays, 39 bases, in frame from base 1. V was cut back by 1 base and J by 9 bases, leaving a gap of 10 bases between them. By its share of the sample, this clonotype is large (0.1 to 1%). Its recognized antigen is unknown. No qualities accompany the bases; no much larger clone lies one base away. The sample was run on an Illumina MiSeq. In-frame beta chains were kept once TCRdb had trimmed the public reads at Q25 with fastp and called clones with MiXCR. Each record represents a unique CDR3 protein, reported with the most common genes and DNA among its rows. The sample records about 14,000 distinct CDR3 sequences, around 13% of which are singletons. Less than 20% of the sample lies in the top ten.

The sequence came from a human donor in good health. Recombination connected TRBV11-1 to TRBJ2-1; confidence is insufficient to name the D gene. The sequencing input was cultured T cells, either the whole culture or a sorted T cell fraction (not recorded which). The nucleotide sequence reads TGTGCCAGCAGCTTAGATCAAACTCTTGAGCAGTTCTTC. The resulting protein is CASSLDQTLEQFF.